This is a list of T cell receptor beta chains from one sample in a study of radiation and T cells in renal cell carcinoma. Profiling relied on immunoSEQ multiplex PCR, and the TCRdb table lists in-frame clones only, not all of them. The sample holds approximately 86,000 clones; approximately 86% are singletons and the top ten take approximately 8.6%. This sample comprised blood, obtained from a patient whose treatment included radiotherapy and nephrectomy. These receptors originate from a man aged 45-65 years with renal cell carcinoma. The CDR3 runs from the conserved cysteine through the conserved F or W. The D gene is left open where the match is weak. Rows may omit the clone size; those that give it use once, few, many or a size class.

clone_size	v_call	j_call	d_call	cdr3_aa	cdr3_nt
-	TRBV30	TRBJ1-2	-	CAWSGLSYGYTF	TGTGCCTGGAGCGGCCTTAGCTATGGCTACACCTTC
-	TRBV5-1	TRBJ2-1	-	CASTPTPSDYNEQFF	TGCGCCAGCACCCCCACTCCCTCCGACTACAATGAGCAGTTCTTC
-	TRBV5-5	TRBJ2-2	-	CAAGWGAGTGELFF	TGTGCCGCGGGGTGGGGCGCGGGCACCGGGGAGCTGTTTTTT
once	TRBV6-9	TRBJ2-4	TRBD2	CASRRSSGLGTKNIQYF	TGTGCCAGCAGAAGGTCTAGCGGCCTAGGGACCAAAAACATTCAGTACTTC
-	TRBV2	TRBJ1-2	-	CASGGPNYGYTF	TGTGCCAGCGGGGGCCCTAACTATGGCTACACCTTC
-	TRBV6-6	TRBJ2-3	-	CASSYADTQYF	TGTGCCAGCAGTTACGCAGATACGCAGTATTTT
-	TRBV7-6	TRBJ2-7	-	CASSPIRGADEQYF	TGTGCCAGCAGCCCTATACGGGGGGCGGACGAGCAGTACTTC
-	TRBV30	TRBJ2-5	TRBD1	CAWSLAGGRQETQYF	TGTGCCTGGAGTTTGGCAGGGGGTCGACAAGAGACCCAGTACTTC
-	TRBV4-3	TRBJ1-2	-	CASSQEHRSYGYTF	TGCGCCAGCAGCCAGGAACACAGGAGCTATGGCTACACCTTC
-	TRBV10-3	TRBJ1-2	-	CAISDSVGGSGYTF	TGTGCCATCAGTGATTCCGTGGGGGGTAGCGGCTACACCTTC
-	TRBV2	TRBJ1-1	-	CASSEVYTEAFF	TGTGCCAGCAGTGAGGTCTACACTGAAGCTTTCTTT
once	TRBV15	TRBJ1-3	TRBD1	CATGAGQGPNTIYF	TGTGCCACCGGAGCCGGACAGGGACCAAACACCATATATTTT
-	TRBV9	TRBJ2-7	-	CASSVGHLYEQYF	TGTGCCAGCAGCGTAGGACACCTCTACGAGCAGTACTTC
-	TRBV7-8	TRBJ2-7	-	CASSVSGNYEQYF	TGTGCCAGCAGCGTTAGCGGAAACTACGAGCAGTACTTC
-	TRBV18	TRBJ1-1	TRBD1	CASSPRTGATTEAFF	TGTGCCAGCTCACCGAGGACAGGGGCGACCACTGAAGCTTTCTTT
-	TRBV6-5	TRBJ2-7	-	CASSYSRGAPYEQYF	TGTGCCAGCAGTTACTCGAGGGGGGCCCCCTACGAGCAGTACTTC
-	TRBV12-5	TRBJ1-4	-	CASGLGRANEKLFF	TGTGCTAGTGGTTTAGGAAGGGCTAATGAAAAACTGTTTTTT
-	TRBV6-5	TRBJ2-7	-	CASSYGGTQPYEQYF	TGTGCCAGCAGTTACGGCGGGACCCAACCTTACGAGCAGTACTTC
-	TRBV10-3	TRBJ2-7	-	CAISDPVRAYEQYF	TGTGCCATCAGTGATCCAGTGAGGGCCTACGAGCAGTACTTC
-	TRBV7-8	TRBJ1-2	TRBD1	CASSLRDSSYGYTF	TGTGCCAGCAGCCTCCGGGACAGCAGCTATGGCTACACCTTC
-	TRBV6-6	TRBJ1-2	TRBD1	CASSYPDRGRDGYTF	TGTGCCAGCAGTTACCCGGACAGGGGGCGCGATGGCTACACCTTC
-	TRBV19	TRBJ2-2	-	CASSRLIGGYTGELFF	TGTGCCAGTAGTAGGCTGATAGGCGGGTACACCGGGGAGCTGTTTTTT
-	TRBV30	TRBJ1-1	-	CAWLRDTKGETEAFF	TGTGCCTGGCTCCGGGACACAAAAGGGGAAACTGAAGCTTTCTTT
-	TRBV5-1	TRBJ2-7	TRBD2	CASNDREGPGYEQYF	TGCGCCAGCAACGACCGGGAGGGCCCCGGCTACGAGCAGTACTTC
-	TRBV5-1	TRBJ2-1	TRBD2	CASSLEGGTNLYNEQFF	TGCGCCAGCAGCTTGGAGGGCGGGACTAACCTTTACAATGAGCAGTTCTTC